This TCR beta chain originates from a study of T cell changes during pregnancy in multiple sclerosis. Produced via immunoSEQ multiplex PCR; TCRdb's table is partial and in-frame only. The sample consists of about 48,000 clones, about 92% of them appearing once. Looked up from germline, CDR1 is SGHNT and CDR2 is YYREEE (reference sequence). V was pared by 3 bases and J by 0 bases, with 15 bases between. This CDR3 region has 17 residues. The chain recombines TRBV5-4 with TRBJ1-4; tentatively, D is TRBD1 (5 bases). This TCR was recovered from a female donor in good health, enrolled as a control in a pregnancy study. The specimen comprised CD4+ T cells from peripheral blood mononuclear cells, sampled in the second trimester of pregnancy. CDR3 amino acids: CASSSGFGGATNEKLFF. The DNA of the CDR3 is TGTGCCAGCAGCTCGGGGTTCGGGGGAGCAACTAATGAAAAACTGTTTTTT. Full variable domain (missing parts from reference TRBV5-4 and TRBJ1-4): ETGVTQSPTHLIKTRGQQVTLRCSSQSGHNTVSWYQQALGQGPQFIFQYYREEENGRGNFPPRFSGLQFPNYSSELNVNALELDDSALYLCASSSGFGGATNEKLFFGSGTQLSVL.